This entry is about one T cell receptor (beta chain). This clone has a handful of counts. The clone's antigen remains unknown. Base qualities are missing; no much larger clone stands one base away. Other DNA sequences from this sample encode an identical CDR3 as well. This entry comes from a study of beta chain features in type 1 diabetes listed by TCRdb under 2018. Describing the broader study: Mean age, gender distribution, total cell number and subset yield did not differ between patients and healthy donors. A total of 90 million to 130 million sorted cells were examined across all samples, and a strong correlation was observed between cell number per subset and RNA yield. The study compared the TCRB repertoires of sorted circulating CD4+ T cell subsets in recently diagnosed type 1 diabetes patients with those in matched healthy donors. Regulatory and stem cell-like memory subsets were isolated from only 8 patients and 8 healthy donors, whereas naive and central memory subsets came from all 28 donors. The paper as a whole reports these results and caveats: PCR might favor shorter templates, but patient and control samples were amplified and corrected together, so any skew would affect both groups equally. Because cDNA was sequenced instead of genomic DNA, activated cells with high expression could be over-represented, although the groups did not differ in activation or CD3 levels. HLA sub-analyses involved small numbers of individuals, so any influence of HLA type on TCRB rearrangement remained unresolved. Fewer insertions and more nucleotide deletions at VDJ recombination sites were observed in patients with type 1 diabetes, implying thymic rearrangement abnormalities. A moderate but significant shortening of TCRB CDR3 length was observed in type 1 diabetes patients in all four CD4+ subsets. The naive, central memory and regulatory TCRB repertoires appeared to resemble one another more closely among patients than among healthy donors.

CDR1 SGHRS and CDR2 YFSETQ were looked up in the germline V gene. V is pared back by 0 bases and J by 5 bases, with 8 bases lying between the germline termini. Spanning cysteine to phenylalanine, the CDR3 consists of 13 amino acids. Just CDR3 DNA is preserved here, 39 bases in frame from base 1. The High Capacity cDNA Reverse Transcription Kit was used to reverse transcribe all of the isolated RNA, meaning that expressed TCRB transcripts were what got sequenced. Deep immunoSEQ sequencing was performed on naive, central memory and regulatory T cell samples, with an average of roughly 3.6 million total reads per sample. After sorted cells were lysed in RLT buffer, RNA was extracted with DNase-treated RNeasy Micro or Mini kits, with the choice depending on cell number. Each cell subset was processed separately to prevent cross-contamination, with patient and healthy donor samples processed together. The immunoSEQ multiplex PCR was used to amplify TCRB sequences from cDNA, yielding 87-bp fragments that span the CDR3 region. Sequencing of the amplicons was done on the Illumina HiSeq platform. In the original analysis: Synthetic template baselines were used to correct PCR bias computationally, reads within Hamming distance 2 were collapsed together, and singletons that could not be merged were discarded. Reads were aligned against IMGT to assign V, D and J genes, CDR3 length and insertions or deletions at six rearrangement sites. Clonotype counts were normalized to sorted cell number within each subset before computing true diversity and Gini coefficients with the tcR R package. The overlap coefficient, calculated on TCRB nucleotide sequences, was used to measure repertoire sharing. Out-of-frame TCRB sequences from naive cells were analyzed as a proxy for the pre-selection repertoire. TCRdb re-hosts the immuneACCESS table, in-frame sequences only. Its copies lack some clones; in the studies checked, an unresolved V gene accounts for under half of them, and the cause for the rest is not known. From that table come the V and J calls and clone size; the DNA was used to work out D and trimming. A total of 640,000 or so clones appear in this sample, around 15% of them only once. Together, the top ten hold 0.02% to 0.025% of the sample.

Each donor gave one peripheral blood draw, roughly 120 mL on average, collected into heparinised tubes. A BD FACSAria II and a panel including CD45RO, CCR7, CD25, CD127, CD95 and CD27 were used to sort naive, central memory, regulatory and stem cell-like memory CD4+ T cells. Purity was above 98% for every sorted population. PBMCs were isolated right away by Lymphoprep density gradient centrifugation and were stained directly, without culture. So that batch effects would be minimized, each experiment stained and sorted samples in pairs, pairing one healthy donor with one patient. Recombination connected TRBV5-1 to TRBJ1-2; the D gene identity is not certain. This receptor was taken from a man aged 18-30 years with type 1 diabetes. The sequenced sample was naive CD4+ T cells from blood. Sample cell subset or site, as interpreted from the label and publication: true naive CD4+ T cells. The bases read TGCGCCAGCAGCTTGGCAGGATCGTATGGCTACACCTTC. The translation is CASSLAGSYGYTF.